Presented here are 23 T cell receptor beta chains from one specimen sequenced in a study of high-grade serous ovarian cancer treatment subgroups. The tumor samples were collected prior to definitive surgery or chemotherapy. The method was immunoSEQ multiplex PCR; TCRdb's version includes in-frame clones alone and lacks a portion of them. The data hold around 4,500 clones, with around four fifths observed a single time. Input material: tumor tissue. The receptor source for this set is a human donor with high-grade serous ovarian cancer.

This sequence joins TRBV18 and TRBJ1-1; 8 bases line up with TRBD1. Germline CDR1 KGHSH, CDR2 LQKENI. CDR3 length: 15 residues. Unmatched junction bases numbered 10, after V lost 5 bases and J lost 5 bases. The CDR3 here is CASSSLPGQETEAFF. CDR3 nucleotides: TGTGCCAGCTCATCGTTACCGGGACAGGAGACTGAAGCTTTCTTT.

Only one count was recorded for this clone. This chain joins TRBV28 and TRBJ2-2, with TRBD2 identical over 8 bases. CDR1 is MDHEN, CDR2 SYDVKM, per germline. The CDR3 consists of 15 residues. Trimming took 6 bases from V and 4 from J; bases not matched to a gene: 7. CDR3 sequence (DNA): TGTGCCAGCAGCCGGGGGGGTAGGGCCACCGGGGAGCTGTTTTTT. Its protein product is CASSRGGRATGELFF.

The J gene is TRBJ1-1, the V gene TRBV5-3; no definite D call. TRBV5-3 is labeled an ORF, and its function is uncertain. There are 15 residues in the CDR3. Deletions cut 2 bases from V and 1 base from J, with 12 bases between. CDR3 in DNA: TGTGCCAGAAGCTTCCACCTCCCCACGAACACTGAAGCTTTCTTT. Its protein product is CARSFHLPTNTEAFF.

CDR3 nucleotides: TGCGCCAGCAGCCCCTCCCAGACTAGCGGGGAATACGAGACCCAGTACTTC. Translating it yields CASSPSQTSGEYETQYF. V gene TRBV4-1 combines with J gene TRBJ2-5; 11 nucleotides agree with TRBD2. Germline V gives CDR1 MGHRA, CDR2 YSYEKL. The CDR3 covers 17 residues. The trim removed 4 bases at V and 5 bases at J, leaving 12 bases unmatched.

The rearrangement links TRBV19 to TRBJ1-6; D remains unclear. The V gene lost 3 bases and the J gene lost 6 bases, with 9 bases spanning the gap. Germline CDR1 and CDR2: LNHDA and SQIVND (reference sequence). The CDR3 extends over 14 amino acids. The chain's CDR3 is CASSMNGPNSPLHF. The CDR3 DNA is TGTGCCAGTAGTATGAACGGACCTAATTCACCCCTCCACTTT.

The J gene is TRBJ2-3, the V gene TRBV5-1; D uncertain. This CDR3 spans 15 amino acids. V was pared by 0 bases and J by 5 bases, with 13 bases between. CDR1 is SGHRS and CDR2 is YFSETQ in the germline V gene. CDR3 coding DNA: TGCGCCAGCAGCTTGGCCCGGAAAGTACAAGATACGCAGTATTTT. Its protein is CASSLARKVQDTQYF.

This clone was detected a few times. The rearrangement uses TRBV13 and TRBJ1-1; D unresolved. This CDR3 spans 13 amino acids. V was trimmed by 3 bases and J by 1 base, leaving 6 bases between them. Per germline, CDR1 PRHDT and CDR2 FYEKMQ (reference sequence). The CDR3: CASSFEGNTEAFF. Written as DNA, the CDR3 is TGTGCCAGCAGCTTCGAGGGGAACACTGAAGCTTTCTTT.

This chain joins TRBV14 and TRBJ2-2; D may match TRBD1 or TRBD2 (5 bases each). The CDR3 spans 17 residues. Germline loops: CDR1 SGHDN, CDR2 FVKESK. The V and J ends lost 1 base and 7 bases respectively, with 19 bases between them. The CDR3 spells CASSQVWQGESFGELFF. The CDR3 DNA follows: TGTGCCAGCAGCCAAGTTTGGCAAGGGGAGTCCTTCGGGGAGCTGTTTTTT. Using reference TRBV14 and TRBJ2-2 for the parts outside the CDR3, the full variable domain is EAGVTQFPSHSVIEKGQTVTLRCDPISGHDNLYWYRRVMGKEIKFLLHFVKESKQDESGMPNNRFLAERTGGTYSTLKVQPAELEDSGVYFCASSQVWQGESFGELFFGEGSRLTVL.

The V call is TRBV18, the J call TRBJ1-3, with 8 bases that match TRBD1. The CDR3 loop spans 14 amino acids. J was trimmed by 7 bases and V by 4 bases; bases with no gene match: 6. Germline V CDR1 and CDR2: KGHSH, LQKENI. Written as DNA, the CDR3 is TGTGCCAGCTCACTGGAGACAGGGGAGAACACCATATATTTT. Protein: CASSLETGENTIYF. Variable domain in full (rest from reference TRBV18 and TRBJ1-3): NAGVMQNPRHLVRRRGQEARLRCSPMKGHSHVYWYRQLPEEGLKFMVYLQKENIIDESGMPKERFSAEFPKEGPSILRIQQVVRGDSAAYFCASSLETGENTIYFGEGSWLTVV.

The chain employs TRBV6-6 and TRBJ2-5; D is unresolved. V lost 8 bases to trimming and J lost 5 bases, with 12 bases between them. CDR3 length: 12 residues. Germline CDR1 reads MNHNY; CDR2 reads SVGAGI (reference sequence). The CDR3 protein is CASGLTLETQYF. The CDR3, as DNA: TGTGCCAGCGGTTTAACTCTGGAGACCCAGTACTTC.

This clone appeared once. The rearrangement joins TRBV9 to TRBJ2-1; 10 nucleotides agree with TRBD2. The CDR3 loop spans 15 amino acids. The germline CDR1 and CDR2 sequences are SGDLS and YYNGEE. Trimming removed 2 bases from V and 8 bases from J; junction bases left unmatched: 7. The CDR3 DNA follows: TGTGCCAGCAGCGTCAGCGGGGGGGCGATCCATGAGCAGTTCTTC. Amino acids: CASSVSGGAIHEQFF. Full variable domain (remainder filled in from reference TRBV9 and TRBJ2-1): DSGVTQTPKHLITATGQRVTLRCSPRSGDLSVYWYQQSLDQGLQFLIQYYNGEERAKGNILERFSAQQFPDLHSELNLSSLELGDSALYFCASSVSGGAIHEQFFGPGTRLTVL.

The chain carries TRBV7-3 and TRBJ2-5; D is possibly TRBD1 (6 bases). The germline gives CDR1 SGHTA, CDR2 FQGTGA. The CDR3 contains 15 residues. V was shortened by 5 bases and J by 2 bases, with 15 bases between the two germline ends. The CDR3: CASSPGPGVQETQYF. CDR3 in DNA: TGTGCCAGCAGCCCCGGTCCAGGGGTACAAGAGACCCAGTACTTC.

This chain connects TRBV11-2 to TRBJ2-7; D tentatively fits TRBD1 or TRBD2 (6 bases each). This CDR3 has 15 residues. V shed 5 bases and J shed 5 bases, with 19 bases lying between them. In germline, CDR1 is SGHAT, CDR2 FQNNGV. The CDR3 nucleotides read TGTGCCAGCAGCATACGACAGACAGGAGGGAACGAGCAGTACTTC. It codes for CASSIRQTGGNEQYF.

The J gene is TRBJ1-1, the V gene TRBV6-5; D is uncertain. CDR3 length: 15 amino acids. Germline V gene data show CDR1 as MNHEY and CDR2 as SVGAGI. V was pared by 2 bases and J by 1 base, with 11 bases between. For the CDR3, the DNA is TGTGCCAGCAGTTACCGTAGGGAGCAGAACACTGAAGCTTTCTTT. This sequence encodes CASSYRREQNTEAFF.

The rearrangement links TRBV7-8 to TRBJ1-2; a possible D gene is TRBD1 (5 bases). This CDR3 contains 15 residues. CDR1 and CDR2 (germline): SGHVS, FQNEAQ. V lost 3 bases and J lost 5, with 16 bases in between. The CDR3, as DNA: TGTGCCAGCAGCTTCAGCCCGGGACTGCATTATGGCTACACCTTC. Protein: CASSFSPGLHYGYTF.

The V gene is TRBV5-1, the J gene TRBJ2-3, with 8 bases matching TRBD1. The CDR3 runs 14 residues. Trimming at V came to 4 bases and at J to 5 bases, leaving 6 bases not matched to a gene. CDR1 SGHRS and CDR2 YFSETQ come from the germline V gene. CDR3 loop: CASSLQGAGDTQYF. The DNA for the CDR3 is TGCGCCAGCAGCCTTCAGGGGGCCGGAGATACGCAGTATTTT.

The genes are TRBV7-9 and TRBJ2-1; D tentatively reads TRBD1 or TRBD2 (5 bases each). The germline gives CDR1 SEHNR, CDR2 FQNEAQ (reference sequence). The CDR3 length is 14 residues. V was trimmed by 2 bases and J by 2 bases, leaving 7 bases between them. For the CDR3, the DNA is TGTGCCAGCAGCTTACTGGGGGCCTACAATGAGCAGTTCTTC. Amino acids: CASSLLGAYNEQFF.

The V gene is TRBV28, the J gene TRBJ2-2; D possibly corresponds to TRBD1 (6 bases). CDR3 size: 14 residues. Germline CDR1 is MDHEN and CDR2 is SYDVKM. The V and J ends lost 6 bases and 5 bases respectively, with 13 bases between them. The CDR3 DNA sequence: TGTGCCAGCAGCTACCGGACAGAGACCGGGGAGCTGTTTTTT. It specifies CASSYRTETGELFF.

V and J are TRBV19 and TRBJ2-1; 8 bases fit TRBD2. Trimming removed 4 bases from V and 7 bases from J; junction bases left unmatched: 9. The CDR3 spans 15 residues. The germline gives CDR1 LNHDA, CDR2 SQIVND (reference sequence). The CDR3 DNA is TGTGCCAGTAGTACAGCGGGCGGGGGGAATAATGAGCAGTTCTTC. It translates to CASSTAGGGNNEQFF.

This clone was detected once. CDR3 residues: CASSLTGTDNTGELFF. The CDR3 DNA sequence: TGCGCCAGCAGCTTAACCGGGACAGATAACACCGGGGAGCTGTTTTTT. This sequence joins TRBV5-1 and TRBJ2-2; 7 nucleotides align to TRBD1. The CDR3 runs to 16 residues. Losses at the gene ends were 2 bases for V and 2 bases for J; bases not matched to a gene: 6. Germline CDR1 SGHRS, CDR2 YFSETQ.

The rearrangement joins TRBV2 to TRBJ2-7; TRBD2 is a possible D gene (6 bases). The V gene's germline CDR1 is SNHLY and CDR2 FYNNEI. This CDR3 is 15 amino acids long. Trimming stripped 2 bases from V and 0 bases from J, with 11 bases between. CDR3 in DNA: TGTGCCAGCAGTGAATTAGGGGACTCCTCCTACGAGCAGTACTTC. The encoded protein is CASSELGDSSYEQYF.

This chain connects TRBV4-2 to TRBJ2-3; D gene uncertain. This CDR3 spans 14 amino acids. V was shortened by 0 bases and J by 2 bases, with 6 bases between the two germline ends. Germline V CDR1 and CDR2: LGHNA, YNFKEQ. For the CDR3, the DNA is TGTGCCAGCAGCCAAGATCTAGTCACAGATACGCAGTATTTT. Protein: CASSQDLVTDTQYF.

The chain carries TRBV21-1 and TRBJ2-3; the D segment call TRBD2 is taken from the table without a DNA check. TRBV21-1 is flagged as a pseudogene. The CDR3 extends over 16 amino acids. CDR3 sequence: CASSKQSAGGTDTQYF. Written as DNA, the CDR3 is TGTGCCAGCAGCAAACAGTCAGCGGGGGGCACAGATACGCAGTATTTT.